The clone carrying this T cell receptor (beta chain) was recorded a few times. Its antigen is undetermined. The data belong to a study of shared clonotypes between healthy human individuals. Genomic DNA of each subset was evenly split across several immunoSEQ plates. In the authors' workflow: There were no quality scores in the junction-only immunoSEQ sequences, so filtering differed. TCRdb's table, derived via immunoSEQ multiplex PCR, lists solely in-frame clones and lacks some. The V and J calls and clone size come from that table; D and trimming were worked out from the DNA. The profile shows approximately 98,000 clones, around 65% of them singletons. Trimming took 5 bases from V and 2 from J; bases not matched to a gene: 4. Germline loops: CDR1 SEHNR, CDR2 FQNEAQ (reference sequence). CDR3 length: 14 residues. General study points: Four donors had 5% to 6.5% of their naive CD4 clonotypes in common.

V and J are TRBV7-9 and TRBJ2-7, with TRBD1 matching 9 bases. Sequences were obtained from memory CD8+ T cells sorted from blood. The subset here: CD45RO+ cells pooled with CCR7-negative TemRA cells. This sequence was found in a woman between 25 and 40 years old in good health. The CDR3 loop reads CASSADRGAYEQYF. CDR3 nucleotide sequence: TGTGCCAGCAGCGCGGACAGGGGCGCCTACGAGCAGTACTTC.